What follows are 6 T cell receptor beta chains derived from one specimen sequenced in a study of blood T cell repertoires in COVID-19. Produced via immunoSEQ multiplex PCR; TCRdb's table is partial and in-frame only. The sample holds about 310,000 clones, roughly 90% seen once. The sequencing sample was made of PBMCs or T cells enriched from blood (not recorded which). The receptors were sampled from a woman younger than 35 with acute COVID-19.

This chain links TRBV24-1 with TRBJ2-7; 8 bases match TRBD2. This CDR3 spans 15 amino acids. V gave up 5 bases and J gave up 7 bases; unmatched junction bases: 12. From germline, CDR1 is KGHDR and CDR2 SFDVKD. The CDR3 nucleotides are TGTGCCACCAGTGCCCGATCGGGAGGGCCGCGTGAGCAGTACTTC. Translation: CATSARSGGPREQYF.

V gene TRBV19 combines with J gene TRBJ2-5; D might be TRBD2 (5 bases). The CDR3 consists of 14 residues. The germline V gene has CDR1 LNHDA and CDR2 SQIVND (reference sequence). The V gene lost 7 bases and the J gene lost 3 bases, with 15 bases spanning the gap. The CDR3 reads CASTSEAPEETQYF. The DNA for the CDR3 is TGTGCCAGTACCTCGGAGGCTCCTGAAGAGACCCAGTACTTC.

Here the CDR3 DNA reads TGTGCCAGCGGGGGGTCGCGGGAGCTGTTTTTT. It yields the protein CASGGSRELFF. V and J are TRBV2 and TRBJ2-2; D might be TRBD2 (6 bases). Germline CDR1 is SNHLY and CDR2 is FYNNEI. The CDR3 runs 11 residues. The V end was cut by 8 bases, the J end by 9 bases, with 10 bases between.

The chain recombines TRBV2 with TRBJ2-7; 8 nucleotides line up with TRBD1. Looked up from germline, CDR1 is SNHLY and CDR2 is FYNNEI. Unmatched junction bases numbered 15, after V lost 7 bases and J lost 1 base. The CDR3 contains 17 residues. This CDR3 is CASNLLQGAHPSYEQYF. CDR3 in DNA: TGTGCCAGCAACCTCCTCCAGGGGGCCCACCCATCCTACGAGCAGTACTTC. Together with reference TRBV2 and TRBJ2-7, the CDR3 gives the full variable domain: EPEVTQTPSHQVTQMGQEVILRCVPISNHLYFYWYRQILGQKVEFLVSFYNNEISEKSEIFDDQFSVERPDGSNFTLKIRSTKLEDSAMYFCASNLLQGAHPSYEQYFGPGTRLTVT.

CDR3 in DNA: TGTGCCTGGAGTACTCTCTCGGGACAGGGATTTTGGGAGCAGTACTTC. Translation: CAWSTLSGQGFWEQYF. The chain joins TRBV30 to TRBJ2-7; TRBD1 agrees at 9 bases. CDR3 length: 16 residues. Germline loops: CDR1 GTSNPN, CDR2 SVGIG (reference sequence). The trim removed 2 bases at V and 7 bases at J, leaving 15 bases unmatched.

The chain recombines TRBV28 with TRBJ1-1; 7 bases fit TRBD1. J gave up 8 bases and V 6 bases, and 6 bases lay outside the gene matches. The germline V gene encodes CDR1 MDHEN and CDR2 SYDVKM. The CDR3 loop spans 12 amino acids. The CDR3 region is CASSGDRVEAFF. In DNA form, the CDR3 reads TGTGCCAGCAGCGGAGACAGGGTGGAAGCTTTCTTT.